This T cell receptor beta chain was sequenced in a study of blood T cell repertoires in COVID-19. For the study at large: From T cells, B-cell-depleted T cells, or PBMCs came the material, which was cDNA or gDNA.

The repertoire was sequenced with immunoSEQ multiplex PCR; TCRdb's copy has only in-frame clones and lacks some. The table shows roughly 150,000 clones, with 70% to 90% occurring only once. Residents of 24 US areas, aged roughly 18 to 95 years, made up the participants. Recovered participants had two consecutive negative NP/OP PCR tests, healthcare professional clearance, or symptom resolution. The sample comprised PBMCs or T cells enriched from blood (not recorded which). This sequence was found in a woman between 40 and 55 years old who had recovered from COVID-19.

The CDR3 nucleotides are TGTGCCAGCAGAACCCCCACAGGGGACCAAGAGACCCAGTACTTC. Translated: CASRTPTGDQETQYF. V is TRBV2 and J is TRBJ2-5; 7 bases are a match to TRBD1. The V and J ends lost 6 bases and 0 bases, in that order; junction bases with no gene match: 7. CDR3 length: 15 residues. In germline, CDR1 is SNHLY, CDR2 FYNNEI.